This paragraph covers one T cell receptor (beta chain) sequence. The antigen is not known. This CDR3 region has 18 residues. V lost 2 bases and J lost 1, with 15 bases in between. CDR1 MNHEY and CDR2 SVGEGT come from the germline V gene. This sample stems from a study of CD8 T cells in ankylosing spondylitis. General study results and limits: The study identified a TCR beta motif of fewer than 10 highly homologous variants that appeared characteristic of ankylosing spondylitis blood.

Library preparation for TCR beta used quantitative 5'-RACE with molecular barcodes. Using its own MiXCR run on the 5' RACE reads, TCRdb lists one record per CDR3 protein. This sample has hundreds of thousands of distinct CDR3 sequences, with roughly 12% found just once. The TCR comes from a male donor with ankylosing spondylitis. The V gene is TRBV6-2 or TRBV6-3, the J gene TRBJ1-6, with D possibly TRBD1 on 5 matching bases. The specimen sequenced was blood, either unsorted or a sorted T cell fraction (not recorded which). The CDR3 sequence: CASSYESGRESYNSPLHF. CDR3 coding DNA: TGTGCCAGCAGTTACGAATCGGGCAGGGAGTCCTATAATTCACCCCTCCACTTT.